This TCR beta chain derives from a study of PD-L1 blockade in urothelial cancer. Worth noting for this clone: Its antigen remains unknown.

Sequencing used immunoSEQ multiplex PCR; TCRdb keeps in-frame clones, though not all of them. The sample has some 29,000 clones, approximately 89% seen once. Regarding the study as a whole: By 3 weeks, tumor-associated blood clones had expanded more in durable-benefit patients.

The CDR3 sequence is 17 residues long. V was clipped by 5 bases and J by 2 bases; unmatched bases: 14. Germline CDR1 and CDR2: SGHVS and FQNEAQ. The chain employs TRBV7-8 and TRBJ2-7, with 8 bases matching TRBD2. The TCR sequence derives from a man in his fifties or sixties with urothelial cancer. The starting material was PBMCs, obtained around atezolizumab (anti-PD-L1) treatment. The CDR3 loop reads CASSRSEGAGVAYEQYF. The CDR3 DNA reads as TGTGCCAGCAGCCGGTCCGAAGGAGCGGGAGTAGCCTACGAGCAGTACTTC.